Listed below are T cell receptor beta chains from one sample, sequenced in a study of response to subunit inactivated influenza vaccine. Using its own MiXCR run on the RT-PCR reads, TCRdb lists one record per CDR3 protein. The sample consists of some 180,000 distinct CDR3 sequences, about 9% of them appearing once. This specimen consisted of non-naive T cells sorted from PBMCs, obtained on the day of vaccination. These receptors all stem from a man in his fifties or sixties who received an inactivated influenza vaccine. Each CDR3 is given with its conserved first and last residue. D genes are given only for firm matches. A row's size may be missing; if present it is once, few, many or a size class.

v_call: TRBV30; j_call: TRBJ2-7; clone_size: .; cdr3_length: 14; d_call: .; cdr3_nt: TGTGCCTGGAGTCGGGCAGCGTTCTCCTACGAGCAGTACTTC; cdr3_aa: CAWSRAAFSYEQYF
v_call: TRBV5-5; j_call: TRBJ1-5; clone_size: few; cdr3_length: 15; d_call: .; cdr3_nt: TGTGCCAGCAGCTTTTCCGGGGGTCTTAATCAGCCCCAGCATTTT; cdr3_aa: CASSFSGGLNQPQHF
v_call: TRBV7-2; j_call: TRBJ2-1; clone_size: .; cdr3_length: 15; d_call: .; cdr3_nt: TGTGCCAGCAGCTTGGAAGAGGCCCCCTACAATGAGCAGTTCTTC; cdr3_aa: CASSLEEAPYNEQFF
v_call: TRBV12-3/TRBV12-4; j_call: TRBJ2-7; clone_size: many; cdr3_length: 15; d_call: .; cdr3_nt: TGTGCCAGCAGTTTCGGGGATCCGAATGTATACGAGCAGTACTTC; cdr3_aa: CASSFGDPNVYEQYF
v_call: TRBV7-9; j_call: TRBJ1-6; clone_size: .; cdr3_length: 15; d_call: .; cdr3_nt: TGTGCCAGCTCACGGGCTGCAGGGACGGGCTCACCCCTCCACTTT; cdr3_aa: CASSRAAGTGSPLHF
v_call: TRBV5-5; j_call: TRBJ2-5; clone_size: .; cdr3_length: 18; d_call: .; cdr3_nt: TGTGCCAGCAGCTTCGGGCATCTCCGTGTAGGGGCCGGGGAGACCCAGTACTTC; cdr3_aa: CASSFGHLRVGAGETQYF
v_call: TRBV6-5; j_call: TRBJ2-7; clone_size: .; cdr3_length: 14; d_call: .; cdr3_nt: TGTGCCAGCAGTTACTCGGCTGAACTCTACGAGCAGTACTTC; cdr3_aa: CASSYSAELYEQYF
v_call: TRBV5-1; j_call: TRBJ2-1; clone_size: few; cdr3_length: 14; d_call: .; cdr3_nt: TGCGCCAGCTTTCCGGGTATGGGTTACAATGAGCAGTTCTTC; cdr3_aa: CASFPGMGYNEQFF
v_call: TRBV5-5; j_call: TRBJ2-3; clone_size: .; cdr3_length: 13; d_call: .; cdr3_nt: TGTGCCAGCAACCCCGGGGTCATAGATACGCAGTATTTT; cdr3_aa: CASNPGVIDTQYF
v_call: TRBV27; j_call: TRBJ2-1; clone_size: .; cdr3_length: 15; d_call: TRBD2; cdr3_nt: TGTGCCAGCAGAGGACTAGCGGGAGTCGTAAATGAGCAGTTCTTC; cdr3_aa: CASRGLAGVVNEQFF
v_call: TRBV3-1; j_call: TRBJ1-4; clone_size: .; cdr3_length: 15; d_call: TRBD1; cdr3_nt: TGTGCCAGCAGCCTCCGGACAGGGAGTAATGAAAAACTGTTTTTT; cdr3_aa: CASSLRTGSNEKLFF
v_call: TRBV5-1; j_call: TRBJ2-1; clone_size: few; cdr3_length: 17; d_call: TRBD2; cdr3_nt: TGCGCCAGCAGCTTGGCACTAGCGGGAGGGGGGGTCAATGAGCAGTTCTTC; cdr3_aa: CASSLALAGGGVNEQFF
v_call: TRBV18; j_call: TRBJ2-2; clone_size: once; cdr3_length: 14; d_call: .; cdr3_nt: TGTGCCAGCTCACCGAACCAGGGCACCGGGGAGCTGTTTTTT; cdr3_aa: CASSPNQGTGELFF
v_call: TRBV7-9; j_call: TRBJ1-1; clone_size: few; cdr3_length: 13; d_call: .; cdr3_nt: TGTGCCAGCAGCTTTAGTCGGACAGCTGAAGCTTTCTTT; cdr3_aa: CASSFSRTAEAFF
v_call: TRBV28; j_call: TRBJ1-2; clone_size: few; cdr3_length: 14; d_call: TRBD1; cdr3_nt: TGTGCCAGCCGACAGGGGACAGTGAACTATGGCTACACCTTC; cdr3_aa: CASRQGTVNYGYTF
v_call: TRBV20-1; j_call: TRBJ2-5; clone_size: few; cdr3_length: 14; d_call: TRBD2; cdr3_nt: TGCAGTGCTAGCCCGCCAGCGGGGGCTAAGACCCAGTACTTC; cdr3_aa: CSASPPAGAKTQYF
v_call: TRBV7-6; j_call: TRBJ2-3; clone_size: .; cdr3_length: 16; d_call: .; cdr3_nt: TGTGCCAGCAGCTTAATGGCGGCAGGTAGCTATGGTACGCAGTATTTT; cdr3_aa: CASSLMAAGSYGTQYF
v_call: TRBV6-1; j_call: TRBJ1-5; clone_size: .; cdr3_length: 16; d_call: TRBD1; cdr3_nt: TGTGCCAGCAGTGAGCTGAGAACAGGGGGTGGCCAGCCCCAGCATTTT; cdr3_aa: CASSELRTGGGQPQHF
v_call: TRBV3-1; j_call: TRBJ2-1; clone_size: .; cdr3_length: 19; d_call: TRBD2; cdr3_nt: TGTACCTTCAGTTCAGGGACTAGCGGGAGGGCCAGGTCCTACAATGAGCAGTTCTTC; cdr3_aa: CTFSSGTSGRARSYNEQFF
v_call: TRBV4-3; j_call: TRBJ1-3; clone_size: few; cdr3_length: 18; d_call: .; cdr3_nt: TGCGCCAGCAGCCAAGATATCGGGCCAGGGACGGCTGGAAACACCATATATTTT; cdr3_aa: CASSQDIGPGTAGNTIYF
v_call: TRBV15; j_call: TRBJ2-5; clone_size: .; cdr3_length: 16; d_call: .; cdr3_nt: TGTGCCACCAGCAGAGTTAAGGCAGGGCCGGCAGAGACCCAGTACTTC; cdr3_aa: CATSRVKAGPAETQYF
v_call: TRBV7-2; j_call: TRBJ2-1; clone_size: few; cdr3_length: 15; d_call: .; cdr3_nt: TGTGCCAGCAGAGCTCAGGGCCCGCTTGCGAGTGAGCAGTTCTTC; cdr3_aa: CASRAQGPLASEQFF
v_call: TRBV4-3; j_call: TRBJ2-6; clone_size: few; cdr3_length: 16; d_call: TRBD1; cdr3_nt: TGCGCCAGCAGTATTGACAGGGGAGCTGGGGCCAACGTCCTGACTTTC; cdr3_aa: CASSIDRGAGANVLTF
v_call: TRBV2; j_call: TRBJ2-3; clone_size: few; cdr3_length: 15; d_call: TRBD2; cdr3_nt: TGTGCCAGCAGTGATTTCAGCGGGGGGGCAGATACGCAGTATTTT; cdr3_aa: CASSDFSGGADTQYF
v_call: TRBV28; j_call: TRBJ2-7; clone_size: .; cdr3_length: 16; d_call: TRBD2; cdr3_nt: TGTGCCAGCAGTAGTCCCTGGGGGGGTCGGGCGGACGAGCAGTACTTC; cdr3_aa: CASSSPWGGRADEQYF
v_call: TRBV28; j_call: TRBJ1-2; clone_size: few; cdr3_length: 14; d_call: .; cdr3_nt: TGTGCCAGCAGTACGATAGGGTCTAACAGTGGCTACACCTTC; cdr3_aa: CASSTIGSNSGYTF
v_call: TRBV9; j_call: TRBJ2-7; clone_size: few; cdr3_length: 16; d_call: .; cdr3_nt: TGTGCCAGCAGCCCAAACCCTTCGACGATCACCTACGAGCAGTACTTC; cdr3_aa: CASSPNPSTITYEQYF
v_call: TRBV9; j_call: TRBJ2-3; clone_size: few; cdr3_length: 14; d_call: TRBD2; cdr3_nt: TGTGCCAGCAGCGCGGGAGGGACGGCAAATCTTTTGTATTTT; cdr3_aa: CASSAGGTANLLYF
v_call: TRBV5-1; j_call: TRBJ2-5; clone_size: few; cdr3_length: 17; d_call: TRBD2; cdr3_nt: TGCGCCAGCAGCTTGGGAAGCGGGGGATCGTACCAAGAGACCCAGTACTTC; cdr3_aa: CASSLGSGGSYQETQYF
v_call: TRBV18; j_call: TRBJ2-7; clone_size: .; cdr3_length: 13; d_call: .; cdr3_nt: TGTGCCAGCTCACCCGACAACTCCTACGAGCAGTACTTC; cdr3_aa: CASSPDNSYEQYF
v_call: TRBV2; j_call: TRBJ2-2; clone_size: .; cdr3_length: 15; d_call: .; cdr3_nt: TGTGCCAGCACGTGGACAGCTGCCGGGACCGGGGAGCTGTTTTTT; cdr3_aa: CASTWTAAGTGELFF
v_call: TRBV6-2/TRBV6-3; j_call: TRBJ2-3; clone_size: few; cdr3_length: 15; d_call: .; cdr3_nt: TGTGCCAGCAGTTACGCGCAGGAGCCCACAGATACGCAGTATTTT; cdr3_aa: CASSYAQEPTDTQYF
v_call: TRBV12-3/TRBV12-4; j_call: TRBJ2-1; clone_size: many; cdr3_length: 15; d_call: .; cdr3_nt: TGTGCCAGCAGCCGCCTCATGGAGGGACACAATGAGCAGTTCTTC; cdr3_aa: CASSRLMEGHNEQFF
v_call: TRBV12-3/TRBV12-4; j_call: TRBJ2-7; clone_size: .; cdr3_length: 13; d_call: .; cdr3_nt: TGTGCCAGCAGTTTTGGGCGGCGATACGAGCAGTACTTC; cdr3_aa: CASSFGRRYEQYF
v_call: TRBV2; j_call: TRBJ1-2; clone_size: .; cdr3_length: 14; d_call: TRBD1; cdr3_nt: TGTGCCAGCAGATGGGACAGGGCGGACTATGGCTACACCTTC; cdr3_aa: CASRWDRADYGYTF
v_call: TRBV28; j_call: TRBJ1-2; clone_size: few; cdr3_length: 12; d_call: .; cdr3_nt: TGTGCCAGCAGAAATACAGGGTACGGCTACACCTTC; cdr3_aa: CASRNTGYGYTF
v_call: TRBV20-1; j_call: TRBJ2-5; clone_size: few; cdr3_length: 15; d_call: TRBD2; cdr3_nt: TGCAGTGCTAGAACTAGCGGGGTTGCGTTGGAGACCCAGTACTTC; cdr3_aa: CSARTSGVALETQYF
v_call: TRBV27; j_call: TRBJ1-1; clone_size: many; cdr3_length: 14; d_call: .; cdr3_nt: TGTGCCAGCGCTAAACAACGGCAGCCTGGTGAAGCTTTCTTT; cdr3_aa: CASAKQRQPGEAFF
v_call: TRBV28; j_call: TRBJ1-5; clone_size: many; cdr3_length: 12; d_call: .; cdr3_nt: TGTGCCAGCAGCTCTCGGGGTTCGCCCCAGCATTTT; cdr3_aa: CASSSRGSPQHF
v_call: TRBV4-3; j_call: TRBJ2-2; clone_size: many; cdr3_length: 15; d_call: .; cdr3_nt: TGCGCCAGCAGCCAACTTTCTAGGCACACCGGGGAGCTGTTTTTT; cdr3_aa: CASSQLSRHTGELFF
v_call: TRBV18; j_call: TRBJ1-5; clone_size: .; cdr3_length: 14; d_call: .; cdr3_nt: TGTGCCAGCTCACCAATGGCTGGGAATCAGCCCCAGCATTTT; cdr3_aa: CASSPMAGNQPQHF
v_call: TRBV7-8; j_call: TRBJ1-6; clone_size: many; cdr3_length: 14; d_call: .; cdr3_nt: TGTGCCAGCAGCGAGCAAGCCAATAATTCACCCCTCCACTTT; cdr3_aa: CASSEQANNSPLHF
v_call: TRBV5-1; j_call: TRBJ2-2; clone_size: .; cdr3_length: 15; d_call: TRBD2; cdr3_nt: TGCGCCAGCAGCTTGGGTGGACTAGACGCCGGGGAGCTGTTTTTT; cdr3_aa: CASSLGGLDAGELFF
v_call: TRBV4-2; j_call: TRBJ1-2; clone_size: .; cdr3_length: 15; d_call: .; cdr3_nt: TGTGCCAGCAGCCAAGATCCGACAGTTAACTATGGCTACACCTTC; cdr3_aa: CASSQDPTVNYGYTF
v_call: TRBV5-5; j_call: TRBJ1-5; clone_size: .; cdr3_length: 15; d_call: .; cdr3_nt: TGTGCCAGCAGCTTGGGGGCCCGGCCGAATCAGCCCCAGCATTTT; cdr3_aa: CASSLGARPNQPQHF
v_call: TRBV4-3; j_call: TRBJ2-1; clone_size: many; cdr3_length: 16; d_call: .; cdr3_nt: TGCGCCAGCAGCCAAGACTTCCTAGCTCTATACAATGAGCAGTTCTTC; cdr3_aa: CASSQDFLALYNEQFF